The clone carrying this T cell receptor beta chain showed up many times. For amplifying TCRs, the PCR ran for around 20 cycles with Phusion, which was used together with a constant-region primer and the adapter on the V primers. After the mRNA was isolated, it was amplified using in vitro transcription. MiXCR, run by TCRdb on the reads, gives a single entry per CDR3 protein. The table records about 47,000 distinct CDR3 sequences, approximately 12% of them present only once. V trimming: 5 bases; J trimming: 7 bases; junction bases outside the gene matches: 4. The CDR3 loop spans 13 amino acids. CDR1 and CDR2 from the germline V gene are SEHNR and FQNEAQ (reference sequence). Time point given: before trial treatment. This record belongs to a study of low-dose radiotherapy and immunotherapy resistance in tumors. Study overall: Every six weeks patients received intravenous ipilimumab 1 mg/kg, and every two weeks they received intravenous nivolumab 240 mg. cDNA synthesis used a TRAV/TRBV-specific primer set for both chains.

The rearrangement links TRBV7-9 to TRBJ2-1, with TRBD1 matching 8 bases. Sequencing was performed on PBMCs, taken before treatment. The source is a female donor with ovarian cancer. The CDR3, as DNA: TGTGCCAGCAGCAAACGGACAGGGAATGAGCAGTTCTTC. Protein: CASSKRTGNEQFF.